The 5 T cell receptor beta chains in this list originate from one sample, sequenced in a study of tumor-infiltrating lymphocytes in oesophageal squamous cell carcinoma. Each CDR3 protein gets one entry after TCRdb re-called the PCR reads with MiXCR. The top ten hold around 35% of the sample, which has about 13,000 distinct CDR3 sequences, about 53% seen once. The source material was esophageal tumor tissue. The receptors were gathered from a male donor with esophageal squamous cell carcinoma.

The chain uses TRBV7-8 and TRBJ2-7; no clear D. The J call may be incorrect, as the DNA end agrees better with TRBJ2-5. Germline V CDR1 and CDR2: SGHVS, FQNEAQ. The CDR3 length is 18 residues. CDR3 sequence (DNA): TGTGCCAGCAGCTTAGTCGGCGCCACTACGTACGTTTCGGAGACCCAGTACTTC. The encoded protein is CASSLVGATTYVSETQYF.

This chain joins TRBV6-1 and TRBJ2-1, with 7 bases identical to TRBD1. Per germline, CDR1 MNHNS and CDR2 SASEGT. The trim removed 5 bases at V and 3 bases at J, leaving 10 bases unmatched. This CDR3 has 16 residues. The CDR3, as DNA: TGTGCCAGCAGTCAACGGACGACAGGGAACTACAATGAGCAGTTCTTC. Translation: CASSQRTTGNYNEQFF.

This clonotype was counted at least ten times. A much larger clone differs by one base, so this may be a read error. V usage is TRBV5-4 and J usage is TRBJ2-5, with a weak D call TRBD2 (7 bases). The J call may not be correct, given that the DNA end is closer to TRBJ2-1. This CDR3 spans 16 amino acids. Germline values: CDR1 SGHNT, CDR2 YYREEE (reference sequence). The CDR3 reads CASSLRGRGRDYEQFF. CDR3 DNA sequence: TGTGCCAGCAGCTTGCGGGGGCGGGGGAGGGACTACGAGCAGTTCTTC.

J is TRBJ2-1 and V is TRBV7-8; D remains ambiguous. The end of the DNA aligns better with TRBJ2-7, so the J call may be wrong. Germline loops: CDR1 SGHVS, CDR2 FQNEAQ. The CDR3 consists of 16 residues. CDR3 nucleotides: TGTGCCAGCAGCCAGACCCTGTCGAACCCTTTGAACGAGCAGTACTTC. This translates into CASSQTLSNPLNEQYF.

The CDR3 sequence: CASSARDRGTYEQFF. CDR3 DNA: TGTGCCAGCAGCGCCCGGGACAGGGGAACCTACGAGCAGTTCTTC. The rearrangement uses TRBV7-1 and TRBJ2-1; 10 bases line up with TRBD1. Being an ORF, TRBV7-1 has a function that is uncertain. V lost 5 bases, J lost 10 bases, and 11 bases stayed unmatched. The CDR3 is 15 residues long.